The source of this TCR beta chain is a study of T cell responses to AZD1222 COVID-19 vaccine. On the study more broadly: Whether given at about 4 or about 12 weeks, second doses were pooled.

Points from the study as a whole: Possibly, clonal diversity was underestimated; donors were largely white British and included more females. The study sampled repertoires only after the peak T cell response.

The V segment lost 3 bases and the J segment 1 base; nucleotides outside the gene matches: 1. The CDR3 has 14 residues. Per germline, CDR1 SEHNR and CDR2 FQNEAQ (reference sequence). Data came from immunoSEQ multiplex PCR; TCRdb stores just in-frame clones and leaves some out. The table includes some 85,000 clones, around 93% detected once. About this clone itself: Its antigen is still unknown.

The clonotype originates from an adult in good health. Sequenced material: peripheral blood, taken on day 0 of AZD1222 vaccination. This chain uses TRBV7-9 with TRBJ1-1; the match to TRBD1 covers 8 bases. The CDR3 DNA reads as TGTGCCAGCAGCTTCGGACAGGGGAACACTGAAGCTTTCTTT. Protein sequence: CASSFGQGNTEAFF.